This T cell receptor beta chain was sequenced in a study of blood T cells in healthy people across ages. Every participating donor contributed 8.5 to 10 milliliters of peripheral blood through a draw. With a J-beta primer mix and a sample-barcoded 5' primer, a second PCR ran about 7 to 11 cycles. TCRdb processed the 5' RACE reads anew with MiXCR; each CDR3 protein has one entry. This sample has some 1.8 million distinct CDR3 sequences; roughly 43% occur once, and the top ten carry roughly 23%. J gave up 2 bases and V 5 bases, and 10 bases lay outside the gene matches. CDR3 length: 18 residues. Per germline, CDR1 SGHTA and CDR2 FQGTGA.

This TCR was sampled from a human donor in good health. The gene calls are TRBV7-3 and TRBJ2-6, with 9 positions matching TRBD1. Sequenced: blood. This CDR3 reads CASSTTGTGKAGANVLTF. The CDR3 bases are TGTGCCAGCAGCACAACCGGGACAGGGAAAGCTGGGGCCAACGTCCTGACTTTC.